Below, one T cell receptor beta chain is given with its context. Its antigen is as yet unknown. The sample comes from a study of T cell responses to AZD1222 COVID-19 vaccine. Sequencing used immunoSEQ multiplex PCR; TCRdb keeps in-frame clones, though not all of them. The profile shows approximately 70,000 clones, 86% of them singletons. Germline V gene data show CDR1 as SGHTA and CDR2 as FQGNSA. The CDR3 is made up of 14 amino acids. V lost 2 bases, J lost 4 bases, and 2 bases stayed unmatched. Study-level findings and limits: AZD1222 recipients seropositive at baseline numbered only six or seven.

The J gene is TRBJ1-3, the V gene TRBV7-2, with TRBD1 identical over 7 bases. This sequence was found in an adult in good health. This specimen was peripheral blood, taken on day 0 of AZD1222 vaccination. Here the CDR3 DNA reads TGTGCCAGCAGCTTACAGGGGGGGGGAAACACCATATATTTT. It encodes CASSLQGGGNTIYF.